The clone carrying this T cell receptor (beta chain) was picked up many times. Its target is unknown. Time point described: persistent/refractory GD, antithyroid drugs over 5 years with positive TRAb. The TCR library used RNA extracted from PBMCs. Arm-PCR of CDR3 regions with iRepertoire HTBI primers generated TCR beta libraries. Using its own MiXCR run on the multiplex PCR reads, TCRdb lists one record per CDR3 protein. Of about half a million distinct CDR3 sequences listed, approximately 22% were seen once; the top ten hold roughly 13%. This entry belongs to a study of regulatory T cells in long-lasting Graves disease. The germline V gene has CDR1 MNHEY and CDR2 SMNVEV (reference sequence). This CDR3 spans 17 amino acids. Trimming removed 5 bases from V and 5 bases from J; junction bases left unmatched: 10. Study-wide results and limits: The persistent group shared roughly 2,700 public clonotypes, more than the 966 shared by new patients. Accuracy could have been hurt by small sample size.

V and J are TRBV27 and TRBJ2-5; TRBD2 matches at 14 bases. The source is a female donor with Graves disease. The material sequenced was peripheral blood mononuclear cells (PBMCs), taken when the disease was refractory, from a patient treated with antithyroid drugs. The CDR3 DNA reads TGTGCCAGCAGTCCCCAGACTAGCGGGGGGGCCGGGGAGACCCAGTACTTC. The encoded protein is CASSPQTSGGAGETQYF.